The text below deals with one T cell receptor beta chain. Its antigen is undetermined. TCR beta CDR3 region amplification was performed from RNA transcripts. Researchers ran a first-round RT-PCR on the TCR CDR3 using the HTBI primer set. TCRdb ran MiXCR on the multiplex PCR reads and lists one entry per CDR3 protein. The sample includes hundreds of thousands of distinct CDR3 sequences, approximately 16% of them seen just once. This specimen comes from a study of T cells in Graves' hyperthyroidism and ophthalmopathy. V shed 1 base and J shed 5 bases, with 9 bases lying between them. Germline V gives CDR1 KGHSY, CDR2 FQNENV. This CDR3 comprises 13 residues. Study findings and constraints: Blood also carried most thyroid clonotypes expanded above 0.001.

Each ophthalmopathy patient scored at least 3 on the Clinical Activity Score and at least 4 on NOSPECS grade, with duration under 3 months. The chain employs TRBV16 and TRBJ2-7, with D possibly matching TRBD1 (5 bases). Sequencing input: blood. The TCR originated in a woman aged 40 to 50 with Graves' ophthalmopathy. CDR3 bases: TGTGCCAGCAGCCAATATTTAGGGGACGAGCAGTACTTC. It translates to CASSQYLGDEQYF. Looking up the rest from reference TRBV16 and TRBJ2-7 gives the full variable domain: GEEVAQTPKHLVRGEGQKAKLYCAPIKGHSYVFWYQQVLKNEFKFLISFQNENVFDETGMPKERFSAKCLPNSPCSLEIQATKLEDSAVYFCASSQYLGDEQYFGPGTRLTVT.